This T cell receptor beta chain was retrieved from a study of vaccination and CD4 T cells after COVID-19. For the study at large: Cultures acting as controls obtained a CEFX pool, an HIV-1 Nef pool, or no peptide.

As regards this clonotype: Its antigen is not known.

With the Oncomine TCR Beta short-read assay, DNA from cultured CD4+ T cells was sequenced. TCRdb recomputed calls from the PCR reads with MiXCR, one row per CDR3 protein. The sample carries 20,000 to 25,000 distinct CDR3 sequences, over 40% recorded once. V dropped 2 bases and J dropped 5 bases, with 4 bases sitting between them. The CDR3 has 11 residues. Germline V gene data show CDR1 as SGHTA and CDR2 as FQGNSA. Treatment specified: roughly 11-day PBMC culture with coronavirus spike peptide pools or control peptides (ViraFEST assay). The TCR comes from a human donor who had recovered from COVID-19. The source material was CD4+ T cells from blood, cultured in vitro. The chain uses TRBV7-2 and TRBJ2-7, with no clear D. The DNA for the CDR3 is TGTGCCAGCAGCTTAATCAACGAGCAGTACTTC. Its translation is CASSLINEQYF.